Below are 25 T cell receptor beta chains sequenced from a single sample in a study of technical replicates of blood from a few donors. Sequencing used immunoSEQ multiplex PCR; TCRdb keeps in-frame clones, though not all of them. The repertoire includes some 68,000 clones, around 95% of them detected once, and 0.24% sits in the top ten. Sequencing was done on a sample of T cells isolated from PBMCs. The origin of the receptors is a human donor in good health.

In this sample, this clone turned up a few times. The chain carries TRBV13 and TRBJ1-1; D uncertain. The V gene lost 8 bases and the J gene lost 0 bases, with 10 bases spanning the gap. The germline V gene has CDR1 PRHDT and CDR2 FYEKMQ (reference sequence). The length of the CDR3 is 13 residues. CDR3 residues: CASSLSMNTEAFF. CDR3 sequence (DNA): TGTGCCAGCTCGTTATCTATGAACACTGAAGCTTTCTTT.

This clone appeared once. This rearrangement joins TRBV28 to TRBJ1-4; D remains unclear. In germline, CDR1 is MDHEN, CDR2 SYDVKM. CDR3 length equals 13 residues. Trimming pared 7 bases from V and 0 bases from J, leaving 6 bases between. This chain's CDR3 is CASTGATNEKLFF. In DNA, the CDR3 is TGTGCCAGCACCGGAGCAACTAATGAAAAACTGTTTTTT.

The V gene is TRBV5-1, the J gene TRBJ2-1, with TRBD1 matching 9 bases. CDR1 and CDR2 from the germline V gene are SGHRS and YFSETQ. Trimming at V came to 0 bases and at J to 8 bases, leaving 3 bases not matched to a gene. The CDR3 is made up of 14 amino acids. The CDR3 loop is CASSLGDRADEQFF. The CDR3 DNA reads TGCGCCAGCAGCTTGGGGGACAGGGCCGATGAGCAGTTCTTC. Combining the CDR3 with reference TRBV5-1 and TRBJ2-1 gives the whole variable domain KAGVTQTPRYLIKTRGQQVTLSCSPISGHRSVSWYQQTPGQGLQFLFEYFSETQRNKGNFPGRFSGRQFSNSRSEMNVSTLELGDSALYLCASSLGDRADEQFFGPGTRLTVL.

The V and J genes are TRBV5-4 and TRBJ2-5; TRBD2 agrees at 7 bases. V shed 4 bases and J 5 bases; nucleotides not matched to a gene: 17. The CDR3 consists of 17 residues. Germline V CDR1 and CDR2: SGHNT, YYREEE (reference sequence). The CDR3 region is CASSPSVGAGEGETQYF. In DNA form, the CDR3 reads TGTGCCAGCAGCCCGTCGGTTGGGGCGGGAGAGGGGGAGACCCAGTACTTC.

J is TRBJ1-1 and V is TRBV11-2, with D unclear. The V and J ends lost 7 bases and 0 bases respectively, with 21 bases between them. The CDR3 spans 17 residues. The germline V gene encodes CDR1 SGHAT and CDR2 FQNNGV. This chain's CDR3 is CASNPMRRGSMNTEAFF. CDR3 coding DNA: TGTGCCAGCAACCCAATGAGACGGGGTTCAATGAACACTGAAGCTTTCTTT.

The V gene is TRBV30, the J gene TRBJ1-2, with D perhaps matching TRBD1 (6 bases). V was trimmed by 0 bases and J by 4 bases, leaving 9 bases between them. CDR3 length: 13 residues. Germline V CDR1 and CDR2: GTSNPN, SVGIG (reference sequence). CDR3 coding DNA: TGTGCCTGGAGTGTAGGGGGGGTCTATGGCTACACCTTC. Amino acids: CAWSVGGVYGYTF.

V is TRBV10-2 and J is TRBJ1-2; 8 positions match TRBD1. This CDR3 has 16 amino acids. Germline CDR1 reads WSHSY; CDR2 reads SAAADI. Losses at the gene ends were 2 bases for V and 4 bases for J; bases not matched to a gene: 9. The CDR3 is CASSEAGSGGFYGYTF. The DNA for the CDR3 is TGCGCCAGCAGTGAGGCGGGTTCAGGGGGCTTCTATGGCTACACCTTC.

J is TRBJ1-2 and V is TRBV5-6; 10 nucleotides align to TRBD1. The CDR3 consists of 13 residues. After removal of 3 bases from V and 10 bases from J, the junction contained 6 bases not matched to a gene. Germline V gene lookup returns CDR1 SGHDT and CDR2 YYEEEE. CDR3 in amino acids: CASSSGQGPPYTF. The CDR3 coding sequence is TGTGCCAGCAGCTCGGGACAGGGGCCTCCCTACACCTTC.

The rearrangement uses TRBV6-1 and TRBJ1-3; perhaps TRBD1 as D (5 bases). This CDR3 is 13 amino acids long. The V gene lost 4 bases and the J gene lost 4 bases, with 8 bases spanning the gap. Germline V CDR1 and CDR2: MNHNS, SASEGT. The CDR3 nucleotides read TGTGCCAGCAGTGGACAGAGAGGAAACACCATATATTTT. It specifies CASSGQRGNTIYF.

The V call is TRBV4-1, the J call TRBJ2-7; D gene ambiguous. V was trimmed by 0 bases and J by 0 bases, leaving 9 bases between them. CDR1 is MGHRA, CDR2 YSYEKL, per germline. The CDR3 has 15 residues. In nucleotides, the CDR3 is TGCGCCAGCAGCCAAGAACCGGTTGGCTCCTACGAGCAGTACTTC. It specifies CASSQEPVGSYEQYF.

This chain links TRBV7-9 with TRBJ1-3; the D is unclear. In germline, CDR1 is SEHNR, CDR2 FQNEAQ (reference sequence). The length of the CDR3 is 15 residues. V was cut by 1 base and J by 2 bases, with 9 bases left in between. CDR3 region: CASSLGAAPGNTIYF. The CDR3 DNA sequence: TGTGCCAGCAGCTTAGGAGCAGCGCCTGGAAACACCATATATTTT.

The J gene is TRBJ2-5, the V gene TRBV14; D is possibly TRBD1 (5 bases). Deletions cut 4 bases from V and 7 bases from J, with 16 bases between. The germline CDR1 and CDR2 sequences are SGHDN and FVKESK. This CDR3 is built from 14 residues. CDR3 in DNA: TGTGCCAGCAGCCTTCAGGGCCCGGTCGGGACCCAGTACTTC. Amino acid sequence: CASSLQGPVGTQYF. The whole variable domain, remainder taken from reference TRBV14 and TRBJ2-5, is EAGVTQFPSHSVIEKGQTVTLRCDPISGHDNLYWYRRVMGKEIKFLLHFVKESKQDESGMPNNRFLAERTGGTYSTLKVQPAELEDSGVYFCASSLQGPVGTQYFGPGTRLLVL.

The V and J genes are TRBV5-6 and TRBJ2-1, with 8 bases matching TRBD1. J was trimmed by 2 bases and V by 2 bases; bases with no gene match: 6. The V gene's germline CDR1 is SGHDT and CDR2 YYEEEE. The CDR3 covers 16 residues. The CDR3 region is CASSFYDRGPYNEQFF. The CDR3 nucleotides are TGTGCCAGCAGCTTCTACGACAGGGGTCCCTACAATGAGCAGTTCTTC. Supplemented by reference TRBV5-6 and TRBJ2-1, the full variable domain reads DAGVTQSPTHLIKTRGQQVTLRCSPKSGHDTVSWYQQALGQGPQFIFQYYEEEERQRGNFPDRFSGHQFPNYSSELNVNALLLGDSALYLCASSFYDRGPYNEQFFGPGTRLTVL.

The rearrangement joins TRBV5-1 to TRBJ2-5; tentative D call: TRBD2 (6 bases). V was pared by 0 bases and J by 4 bases, with 10 bases between. The germline V gene has CDR1 SGHRS and CDR2 YFSETQ. This CDR3 region has 14 residues. The CDR3, as DNA: TGCGCCAGCAGCTTGGAGGCAGCGGGAGAGACCCAGTACTTC. This sequence encodes CASSLEAAGETQYF.

The chain is built from TRBV5-1 and TRBJ1-2, with 7 positions matching TRBD1. The CDR3 runs to 14 residues. CDR1 is SGHRS, CDR2 YFSETQ, per germline. V was pared by 0 bases and J by 5 bases, with 4 bases of the junction left unmatched. DNA of the CDR3: TGCGCCAGCAGCTTGGAGGGGGCGTTATATGGCTACACCTTC. Amino acids: CASSLEGALYGYTF. The full variable domain, in which reference TRBV5-1 and TRBJ1-2 provide the parts outside the CDR3, is KAGVTQTPRYLIKTRGQQVTLSCSPISGHRSVSWYQQTPGQGLQFLFEYFSETQRNKGNFPGRFSGRQFSNSRSEMNVSTLELGDSALYLCASSLEGALYGYTFGSGTRLTVV.

The chain recombines TRBV11-2 with TRBJ2-1; possible D gene TRBD1, 6 bases. V shed 5 bases and J shed 4 bases, with 15 bases lying between them. The CDR3 runs to 15 residues. CDR1 SGHAT and CDR2 FQNNGV come from the germline V gene. In nucleotides, the CDR3 is TGTGCCAGCAGCGTCATGGGGGCCACATACAATGAGCAGTTCTTC. Translated: CASSVMGATYNEQFF.

The J gene is TRBJ2-3, the V gene TRBV11-3, with TRBD2 matching over 13 bases. Germline CDR1 is SGHNT and CDR2 is YENEEA. The CDR3 is 15 amino acids. Trimming cost V 3 bases and J 11 bases; bases outside gene matches: 8. Here the CDR3 reads CASSFRLAGGPGQYF. In DNA, the CDR3 is TGTGCCAGCAGCTTTAGACTAGCGGGGGGCCCGGGGCAGTATTTT.

The chain recombines TRBV6-6 with TRBJ1-4; 9 nucleotides align to TRBD1. The CDR3 has 15 amino acids. Trimming at V came to 5 bases and at J to 5 bases, leaving 6 bases not matched to a gene. CDR1 and CDR2 from the germline V gene are MNHNY and SVGAGI (reference sequence). The CDR3 sequence: CASSRGQGRNEKLFF. The CDR3 DNA follows: TGTGCCAGCAGTCGCGGACAGGGGCGAAATGAAAAACTGTTTTTT.

The V and J genes are TRBV20-1 and TRBJ2-1; no clear D. Germline V gene lookup returns CDR1 DFQATT and CDR2 SNEGSKA (reference sequence). The length of the CDR3 is 11 residues. V lost 0 bases and J lost 10, with 7 bases in between. CDR3 bases: TGCAGTGCTAGAGATGGGCTAGAGCAGTTCTTC. Encoded protein: CSARDGLEQFF.

The rearrangement joins TRBV28 to TRBJ2-1, with D perhaps TRBD2 (6 bases). This CDR3 spans 16 amino acids. V lost 3 bases, J lost 2 bases, and 14 bases lay in between. CDR1 MDHEN and CDR2 SYDVKM come from the germline V gene. CDR3 sequence reads: CASSFWQAGTYNEQFF. The DNA of the CDR3 is TGTGCCAGCAGTTTTTGGCAGGCGGGGACCTACAATGAGCAGTTCTTC.

This chain joins TRBV30 and TRBJ1-5; possibly TRBD1 for D (6 bases). The CDR3 runs 13 residues. Germline lookup yields CDR1 GTSNPN and CDR2 SVGIG (reference sequence). Trimming took 0 bases from V and 5 from J, leaving 8 bases between them. DNA of the CDR3: TGTGCCTGGAGTGTGGACAGCTATCAGCCCCAGCATTTT. Translated, it gives CAWSVDSYQPQHF.

V and J are TRBV18 and TRBJ2-3, with 14 positions matching TRBD2. Germline CDR1 reads KGHSH; CDR2 reads LQKENI. The CDR3 covers 17 residues. Losses at the gene ends were 3 bases for V and 5 bases for J; bases not matched to a gene: 7. As DNA, the CDR3 is TGTGCCAGCTCACCCCCCGGACTAGCGGGAGGATTAGATACGCAGTATTTT. Translated, it gives CASSPPGLAGGLDTQYF.

The gene calls are TRBV2 and TRBJ1-2; 8 nucleotides agree with TRBD1. The J segment lost 5 bases and the V segment lost 6 bases, leaving 11 bases of the junction unmatched. Germline CDR1 and CDR2: SNHLY and FYNNEI. This CDR3 region has 15 residues. This CDR3 is CASSPDREGSYGYTF. CDR3 DNA: TGTGCCAGCAGCCCGGACAGGGAGGGGTCTTATGGCTACACCTTC.

The chain joins TRBV11-3 to TRBJ1-4; D possibly corresponds to TRBD1 (6 bases). Germline CDR1 SGHNT, CDR2 YENEEA. The CDR3 is 13 residues long. Deletions cut 8 bases from V and 4 bases from J, with 11 bases between. The CDR3 protein is CASEDRYNEKLFF. In DNA form, the CDR3 reads TGTGCCAGCGAGGACAGATATAATGAAAAACTGTTTTTT.

The V gene is TRBV5-6, the J gene TRBJ2-7, with D perhaps matching TRBD2 (7 bases). Germline V lookup: CDR1 SGHDT, CDR2 YYEEEE. Between the trimmed V and J ends, which lost 2 bases and 3 bases, there was a span of 9 bases. This CDR3 contains 13 residues. In nucleotides, the CDR3 is TGTGCCAGCAGCTTAGGGGGGGGCTACGAGCAGTACTTC. Translation gives CASSLGGGYEQYF.